A selection of T cell receptor beta chains follows, all from one sample in a study of tumor-infiltrating lymphocytes in primary liver carcinoma. One entry per CDR3 protein, called by TCRdb with MiXCR from the multiplex PCR reads. The repertoire holds approximately 330,000 distinct CDR3 sequences, roughly two thirds seen once, with about 6.5% in the top ten. The sample consisted of peripheral blood. The receptors here all came from a man between 40 and 49 years old with primary liver carcinoma and hepatitis B virus infection. Each CDR3 is given with its conserved first and last residue. D genes are given only for firm matches. The listing skips clone size in some rows; elsewhere it reads once, few, many or a size class.

CDR3aa | CDR3nt | v_gene | d_gene | j_gene | abundance
CANSQSGWESDTQYF | TGCGCTAACAGTCAATCGGGGTGGGAATCAGATACGCAGTATTTT | TRBV23-1 | . | TRBJ2-3 | .
CASSFGVLSYGQYF | TGTGCCAGCAGCTTTGGCGTCTTGAGCTACGGGCAGTACTTC | TRBV11-2 | . | TRBJ2-7 | .
CASSFTGGEETQYF | TGCGCCAGCAGCTTCACCGGGGGAGAAGAGACCCAGTACTTC | TRBV5-1 | . | TRBJ2-5 | .
CASSRVAVNEQYF | TGTGCCAGCAGTCGGGTGGCGGTCAACGAGCAATACTTC | TRBV6-5 | . | TRBJ2-7 | .
CAGNLELYTNTQYF | TGTGCCGGCAACTTAGAACTTTACACCAATACGCAGTATTTT | TRBV11-2 | . | TRBJ2-3 | .
CAWSRFTDTQYF | TGTGCCTGGAGCCGATTCACAGATACGCAGTATTTT | TRBV30 | . | TRBJ2-3 | .
CASGSRTYGYTF | TGTGCCAGCGGGAGTCGTACCTATGGCTACACCTTC | TRBV28 | . | TRBJ1-2 | .
CSYRGGNSGRGNIQYF | TGCAGCTACCGGGGGGGTAACAGCGGGAGAGGGAACATTCAGTACTTC | TRBV29-1 | TRBD2 | TRBJ2-4 | once
CDSSSSLGGSNTGELFF | TGTGACAGCAGTTCCTCTCTGGGAGGGTCGAACACCGGGGAACTGTTTTTT | TRBV6-5 | TRBD2 | TRBJ2-2 | .
CASSEGWWLAGELFF | TGTGCCAGCAGTGAAGGGTGGTGGCTCGCTGGGGAGCTGTTTTTT | TRBV6-1 | . | TRBJ2-2 | .
CASSQDLPTSTALNEQFF | TGCGCCAGCAGCCAAGATCTTCCAACGTCGACAGCCCTCAATGAACAGTTCTTC | TRBV4-3 | . | TRBJ2-1 | .
CTISQGPQGNYEQYF | TGTACCATCAGCCAAGGGCCACAGGGGAACTACGAGCAGTACTTC | TRBV4-2 | TRBD1 | TRBJ2-7 | .
CTSSPSTSGRATVFGQFF | TGCACCAGCAGCCCAAGTACTAGCGGGAGGGCCACTGTTTTTGGGCAGTTCTTC | TRBV4-1 | TRBD2 | TRBJ2-1 | once
CVSSLEGTALEQYF | TGTGTCAGCAGCTTAGAAGGGACGGCACTCGAGCAGTACTTC | TRBV11-2 | . | TRBJ2-7 | .
CASSLWGGNIYEQYF | TGTGCCAGCAGCCTTTGGGGGGGAAACATCTACGAGCAGTACTTC | TRBV11-2 | TRBD2 | TRBJ2-7 | .
CASRGRQGMNTEAFF | TGTGCGAGCAGAGGTAGACAGGGGATGAACACTGAAGCTTTCTTT | TRBV2 | TRBD1 | TRBJ1-1 | .
CACTTGYEQYF | TGTGCCTGCACTACCGGCTACGAGCAGTACTTC | TRBV11-2 | . | TRBJ2-7 | .
CASSLPNAHGGEQYF | TGTGCCAGCAGCCTACCTAATGCACATGGCGGTGAGCAGTACTTC | TRBV11-2 | . | TRBJ2-7 | .
CDSSLSLLSGETQYF | TGTGACAGCAGCCTATCCCTCCTATCCGGGGAGACCCAGTACTTC | TRBV11-2 | . | TRBJ2-5 | .
CAWSAAGTPGYYGYTF | TGTGCCTGGAGTGCGGCTGGGACCCCGGGGTACTATGGCTACACCTTC | TRBV30 | . | TRBJ1-2 | few
CASKLASADTQYF | TGCGCCAGCAAGCTAGCCTCCGCAGATACGCAGTATTTT | TRBV5-1 | . | TRBJ2-3 | .
CARSFSGDMAYGYTF | TGTGCCAGAAGCTTCTCAGGGGACATGGCCTATGGCTACACCTTC | TRBV11-2 | . | TRBJ1-2 | .
CACSLSRGPYNEQFF | TGTGCCTGCAGTTTAAGTCGGGGCCCTTACAATGAGCAGTTCTTC | TRBV11-2 | . | TRBJ2-1 | .
CASSLREATNEKLFF | TGTGCCAGCAGTTTACGGGAGGCGACTAATGAAAAACTGTTTTTT | TRBV28 | . | TRBJ1-4 | few
CASSEHTRGTTDTQYF | TGTGCCAGCAGTGAGCATACTCGGGGGACCACAGATACGCAGTATTTT | TRBV6-1 | . | TRBJ2-3 | many
CSVNRATGTPMNTEAFF | TGCAGCGTTAACCGCGCTACAGGGACACCTATGAACACTGAAGCTTTCTTT | TRBV29-1 | . | TRBJ1-1 | many
CASSQDQVRSGGYTF | TGCGCCAGCAGCCAAGATCAGGTCAGGTCGGGTGGCTACACCTTC | TRBV4-1 | . | TRBJ1-2 | few
CSVELAGVYEQFF | TGCAGTGTTGAACTAGCGGGAGTCTATGAGCAGTTCTTC | TRBV29-1 | TRBD2 | TRBJ2-1 | .
CASTRRLAGVHYEQYF | TGTGCCAGCACCCGGAGGCTAGCGGGAGTTCACTACGAGCAGTACTTC | TRBV6-2/TRBV6-3 | TRBD2 | TRBJ2-7 | many
CASSLGARTGDSYNDQFF | TGTGCCAGCAGCTTAGGCGCGCGGACAGGGGATTCTTACAATGATCAGTTCTTC | TRBV13 | TRBD1 | TRBJ2-1 | .
CASSLGGIGEKLFF | TGTGCCAGCAGCCTAGGGGGAATTGGCGAAAAACTGTTTTTT | TRBV7-8 | . | TRBJ1-4 | few
CASSLGPADTQYF | TGTGCCAGCAGCTTAGGCCCAGCGGATACGCAGTATTTT | TRBV11-2 | . | TRBJ2-3 | medium-sized
CASTRGRTLGGDTQYF | TGTGCCAGCACTCGAGGACGGACACTGGGGGGAGATACGCAGTATTTT | TRBV6-2/TRBV6-3 | . | TRBJ2-3 | few
CASSAQLEYTGELFF | TGTGCCAGCAGCGCCCAACTAGAATACACCGGGGAGCTGTTTTTT | TRBV4-2 | . | TRBJ2-2 | many
CASSLAGTSGSYETQYF | TGTGCCAGCAGTTTAGCGGGGACTAGCGGGAGCTATGAGACCCAGTACTTC | TRBV12-3/TRBV12-4 | TRBD2 | TRBJ2-5 | few
CASSQGTGTSQPQHF | TGTGCCAGCAGCCAAGGGACAGGGACAAGTCAGCCCCAGCATTTT | TRBV4-2 | TRBD1 | TRBJ1-5 | few
CASSSGRTTDTQYF | TGTGCCAGCAGCTCCGGACGGACCACAGATACGCAGTATTTT | TRBV11-2 | . | TRBJ2-3 | many
CASSPRTNYACEQYF | TGTGCCAGCAGTCCCCGGACTAACTACGCCTGCGAGCAGTACTTC | TRBV6-5 | . | TRBJ2-7 | .
CVSRASGRRDEQFF | TGTGTCAGCAGGGCCAGCGGTCGGCGGGATGAGCAATTCTTC | TRBV6-2/TRBV6-3 | . | TRBJ2-1 | .
CAITDSGDSFTSTDTQYF | TGTGCCATCACTGACAGTGGGGACTCTTTCACTAGCACAGATACGCAGTATTTT | TRBV10-3 | . | TRBJ2-3 | .
CTSSQDLGGDIYNGQFF | TGTACCAGCAGCCAAGATCTTGGCGGGGATATCTACAATGGGCAGTTCTTC | TRBV4-2 | . | TRBJ2-1 | .
CASSQQLSVGEQYF | TGTGCCAGCAGCCAACAGCTGAGTGTAGGCGAGCAGTACTTC | TRBV14 | . | TRBJ2-7 | .
CSVEDSQGETQYF | TGCAGCGTTGAAGATTCCCAGGGAGAGACCCAGTACTTC | TRBV29-1 | . | TRBJ2-5 | many
CASRDRKRLAGVYEQFF | TGTGCCAGCAGAGACAGAAAACGACTAGCGGGAGTATATGAGCAGTTCTTC | TRBV6-1 | TRBD2 | TRBJ2-1 | few
CASSLRQSGDIGELFF | TGTGCCAGCAGTTTAAGGCAGTCAGGGGACATCGGGGAGCTGTTTTTT | TRBV12-3/TRBV12-4 | . | TRBJ2-2 | .